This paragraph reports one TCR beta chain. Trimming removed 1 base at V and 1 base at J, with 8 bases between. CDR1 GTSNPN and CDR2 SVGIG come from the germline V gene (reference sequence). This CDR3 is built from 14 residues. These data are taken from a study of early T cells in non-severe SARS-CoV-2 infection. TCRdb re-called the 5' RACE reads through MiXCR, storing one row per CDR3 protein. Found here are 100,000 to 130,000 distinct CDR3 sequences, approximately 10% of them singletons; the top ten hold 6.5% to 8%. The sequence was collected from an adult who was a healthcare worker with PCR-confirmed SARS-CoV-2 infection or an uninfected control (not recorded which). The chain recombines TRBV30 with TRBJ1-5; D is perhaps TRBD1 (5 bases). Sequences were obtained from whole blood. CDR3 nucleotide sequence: TGTGCCTGGAGTGCCGGGGACAGCAATCAGCCCCAGCATTTT. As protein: CAWSAGDSNQPQHF. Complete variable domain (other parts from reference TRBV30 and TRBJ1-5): SQTIHQWPATLVQPVGSPLSLECTVEGTSNPNLYWYRQAAGRGLQLLFYSVGIGQISSEVPQNLSASRPQDRQFILSSKKLLLSDSGFYLCAWSAGDSNQPQHFGDGTRLSIL.